These 29 T cell receptor beta chains came from one sample sequenced in a study of post-analysis software for immune sequencing data. These receptors lack a known antigen. General study points: The five TRBV segments detected at higher frequency in patients than in controls included TRBV5-6, TRBV5-1 and TRBV20-1.

TCR beta libraries were prepared from cDNA with unique molecular identifiers. Via MiXCR, TCRdb re-called the PCR reads, giving one row per CDR3 protein. The sample includes roughly 400,000 distinct CDR3 sequences, over 30% of them seen just once. Specimen: blood. These receptors came from a girl aged 2 to 9 with multiple sclerosis.

A note on this clonotype: The junction departs from germline at one end; a sequencing error may be responsible. This chain uses TRBV29-1 with TRBJ1-1; possible D gene TRBD1, 6 bases. Germline V gene data show CDR1 as SQVTM and CDR2 as ANQGSEA. CDR3 length: 16 residues. The CDR3 sequence is CSAEDIQGTGNTEAFF. CDR3 sequence (DNA): TGCAGCGCTGAAGATATACAGGGAACGGGGAACACTGAAGCTTTCTTT. The whole variable domain, remainder taken from reference TRBV29-1 and TRBJ1-1, is SAVISQKPSRDICQRGTSLTIQCQVDSQVTMMFWYRQQPGQSLTLIATANQGSEATYESGFVIDKFPISRPNLTFSTLTVSNMSPEDSSIYLCSAEDIQGTGNTEAFFGQGTRLTVV.

The V and J genes are TRBV9 and TRBJ2-7; 10 nucleotides line up with TRBD2. Germline loops: CDR1 SGDLS, CDR2 YYNGEE. CDR3 length: 15 amino acids. Germline trimming cut 0 bases from V and 3 bases from J; bases unmatched to any gene: 3. The CDR3 loop reads CASSVGLAGFYEQYF. For the CDR3, the DNA is TGTGCCAGCAGCGTAGGACTAGCGGGCTTCTACGAGCAGTACTTC.

V usage is TRBV5-5 and J usage is TRBJ1-5, with D possibly being TRBD1 (5 bases). The germline V and J ends were trimmed by 4 bases and 1 base, with 27 bases remaining between them. The CDR3 covers 20 residues. Germline values: CDR1 SGHKS, CDR2 YYEKEE (reference sequence). CDR3 coding DNA: TGTGCCAGCAGCCTTTCTTGGTGGGCATTTTTCGCAGGGAGCAATCAGCCCCAGCATTTT. Amino acids: CASSLSWWAFFAGSNQPQHF.

V gene TRBV7-8 combines with J gene TRBJ2-1; the D gene could be TRBD1 or TRBD2 (5 bases each). Trimming cost V 0 bases and J 3 bases, with 12 bases left between them. The CDR3 is 16 residues long. Germline CDR1 SGHVS, CDR2 FQNEAQ. CDR3 region: CASSLAIGAVYNEQFF. The DNA of the CDR3 is TGTGCCAGCAGCTTAGCTATCGGGGCGGTCTACAATGAGCAGTTCTTC. The variable domain in full, completed from reference TRBV7-8 and TRBJ2-1, reads GAGVSQSPRYKVAKRGQDVALRCDPISGHVSLFWYQQALGQGPEFLTYFQNEAQLDKSGLPSDRFFAERPEGSVSTLKIQRTQQEDSAVYLCASSLAIGAVYNEQFFGPGTRLTVL.

This chain uses TRBV6-1 with TRBJ2-5; 14 bases align to TRBD2. The V gene's germline CDR1 is MNHNS and CDR2 SASEGT. J gave up 5 bases and V 6 bases, and 11 bases lay outside the gene matches. The CDR3 contains 17 residues. The CDR3: CASSKEGLAGVGETQYF. The CDR3 DNA is TGTGCCAGCAGCAAGGAGGGACTAGCGGGAGTGGGGGAGACCCAGTACTTC.

The chain links TRBV4-1 to TRBJ1-1; no definite D call. The germline V gene encodes CDR1 MGHRA and CDR2 YSYEKL. Trimming removed 0 bases at V and 3 bases at J, with 11 bases between. The CDR3 loop spans 15 amino acids. The chain's CDR3 is CASSQDLGIYTEAFF. CDR3 nucleotide sequence: TGCGCCAGCAGCCAAGATCTCGGGATTTACACTGAAGCTTTCTTT.

The chain combines TRBV28 with TRBJ2-5; the match to TRBD2 covers 13 bases. The J call may be wrong; the DNA end is better matched by TRBJ2-7. Germline CDR1 MDHEN, CDR2 SYDVKM. This CDR3 is 16 amino acids long. The CDR3 loop reads CASSSTSGRGGYEQYF. The CDR3 DNA follows: TGTGCCAGCAGTTCCACTAGCGGGAGGGGAGGGTACGAGCAGTACTTC.

V usage is TRBV12-3 or TRBV12-4 and J usage is TRBJ1-2; no definite D call. Trimming removed 8 bases from V and 6 bases from J, with 16 bases in between. The CDR3 contains 13 residues. The CDR3 DNA reads TGTGCCAGCGCTCCTGGACGAAGGCATGGCTACACCTTC. Translated, it gives CASAPGRRHGYTF.

The J gene is TRBJ2-1, the V gene TRBV4-3, with D perhaps TRBD2 (5 bases). The germline V gene has CDR1 LGHNA and CDR2 YSLEER. The CDR3 extends over 16 amino acids. V was clipped by 7 bases and J by 0 bases, with 16 bases between them. CDR3 nucleotides: TGCGCCAGCACATGGGGAGTGGTGAGCTCCTACAATGAGCAGTTCTTC. Translated, it gives CASTWGVVSSYNEQFF.

The chain uses TRBV29-1 and TRBJ2-1, with 7 positions matching TRBD2. CDR1 and CDR2 (germline): SQVTM, ANQGSEA. V was pared by 5 bases and J by 4 bases, with 5 bases of the junction left unmatched. This CDR3 contains 13 residues. CDR3 nucleotides: TGCAGCGTTCCCGGGGGGAGTTACAATGAGCAGTTCTTC. Translation gives CSVPGGSYNEQFF.

The chain carries TRBV6-6 and TRBJ2-6; D ambiguous. Germline V gene data show CDR1 as MNHNY and CDR2 as SVGAGI (reference sequence). V gave up 2 bases and J gave up 1 base, with 6 bases separating them. This CDR3 spans 15 amino acids. CDR3 nucleotide sequence: TGTGCCAGCAGTTACGCAAGGTCTGGGGCCAACGTCCTGACTTTC. This gives the protein CASSYARSGANVLTF.

There are a few counts of this clonotype. V is TRBV5-1 and J is TRBJ2-1; a possible D gene is TRBD2 (6 bases). The CDR3 totals 16 residues. The germline V gene encodes CDR1 SGHRS and CDR2 YFSETQ. Trimming shortened V by 4 bases and J by 5 bases, and 19 bases separated the two germline ends. CDR3 coding DNA: TGCGCCAGCAGCCGGGCTCGGGACTCCCCGAACAATGAGCAGTTCTTC. It yields the protein CASSRARDSPNNEQFF.

V gene TRBV28 combines with J gene TRBJ1-4; a weak D match, TRBD1 (6 bases). Trimming removed 6 bases from V and 4 bases from J, with 12 bases in between. The CDR3 spans 14 residues. Germline V gene lookup returns CDR1 MDHEN and CDR2 SYDVKM. This CDR3 is CASSPGTINEKLFF. The DNA for the CDR3 is TGTGCCAGCAGCCCCGGGACAATTAATGAAAAACTGTTTTTT. Variable domain in full (rest from reference TRBV28 and TRBJ1-4): DVKVTQSSRYLVKRTGEKVFLECVQDMDHENMFWYRQDPGLGLRLIYFSYDVKMKEKGDIPEGYSVSREKKERFSLILESASTNQTSMYLCASSPGTINEKLFFGSGTQLSVL.

This chain uses TRBV11-2 with TRBJ1-2; a possible D gene is TRBD1 (6 bases). Trimming shortened V by 5 bases and J by 0 bases, and 13 bases separated the two germline ends. Looked up from germline, CDR1 is SGHAT and CDR2 is FQNNGV. The CDR3 consists of 15 residues. CDR3 amino acids: CASSHLGGANYGYTF. The DNA for the CDR3 is TGTGCCAGCAGCCATCTAGGGGGAGCTAACTATGGCTACACCTTC.

The chain employs TRBV10-3 and TRBJ1-1; the D is unclear. Germline V gives CDR1 ENHRY, CDR2 SYGVKD. CDR3 size: 13 residues. Trimming pared 3 bases from V and 2 bases from J, leaving 7 bases between. As DNA, the CDR3 is TGTGCCATCAGTGACACCCCAAACACTGAAGCTTTCTTT. This encodes CAISDTPNTEAFF.

The J gene is TRBJ2-5, the V gene TRBV29-1; no clear D gene. This CDR3 has 13 amino acids. Looked up from germline, CDR1 is SQVTM and CDR2 is ANQGSEA. Trimming took 2 bases from V and 0 from J, leaving 7 bases between them. In DNA form, the CDR3 reads TGCAGCGTTGAAAACATTAACCAAGAGACCCAGTACTTC. It specifies CSVENINQETQYF.

Concerning this clonotype: Given a much more abundant clone one base away, this may be a read error. The rearrangement links TRBV6-2 or TRBV6-3 to TRBJ2-7; 8 bases map to TRBD2. Germline-derived CDR1 and CDR2 are MNHEY and SVGEGT. With V trimmed by 2 bases and J by 4 bases, 7 bases remained unmatched. There are 15 residues in the CDR3. CDR3: CASSYASGRRYEQYF. CDR3 in DNA: TGTGCCAGCAGTTACGCAAGCGGGAGACGATACGAGCAGTACTTC.

This sequence joins TRBV11-2 and TRBJ2-5; D is unresolved. Trimming removed 1 base from V and 11 bases from J, with 20 bases in between. The germline gives CDR1 SGHAT, CDR2 FQNNGV. The CDR3 extends over 15 amino acids. This CDR3 reads CASSLGARPVDEQYF. The CDR3 DNA reads TGTGCCAGCAGCTTAGGGGCCCGTCCGGTCGATGAGCAGTACTTC.

J is TRBJ1-5 and V is TRBV12-5; possibly TRBD1 for D (5 bases). The CDR3 is 15 residues long. Germline CDR1 reads LGHNT; CDR2 reads FRNRAP. V was shortened by 6 bases and J by 4 bases, with 16 bases between the two germline ends. CDR3 protein: CASGRDGAGNQPQHF. The CDR3 DNA reads TGTGCTAGTGGCCGGGATGGGGCGGGGAATCAGCCCCAGCATTTT.

This clonotype has a single count. The genes are TRBV13 and TRBJ1-2, with a weak D call TRBD1 (5 bases). Per the germline V gene, CDR1 is PRHDT and CDR2 is FYEKMQ (reference sequence). V gave up 4 bases and J gave up 4 bases, with 16 bases separating them. This CDR3 comprises 15 residues. The CDR3 here is CASSSSGGPLYGYTF. The CDR3 bases are TGTGCCAGCAGCTCCAGCGGGGGACCACTCTATGGCTACACCTTC.

This sequence joins TRBV19 and TRBJ2-7, with TRBD1 matching 9 bases. The CDR3 covers 13 residues. The ends lost 7 bases at V and 5 bases at J; junction bases unmatched: 6. Germline CDR1 reads LNHDA; CDR2 reads SQIVND (reference sequence). The CDR3 sequence: CASKDRGANEQYF. Written as DNA, the CDR3 is TGTGCCAGTAAGGACAGGGGAGCGAACGAGCAGTACTTC.

J is TRBJ2-5 and V is TRBV21-1. TRBV21-1 is classified as a pseudogene. The CDR3 runs 17 residues. This chain's CDR3 is CTSSKAEFPEDQETQYF. The CDR3, as DNA: TGTACCAGCAGCAAAGCGGAGTTCCCCGAGGACCAAGAGACCCAGTACTTC.

This clonotype has only a few counts. The chain couples TRBV20-1 to TRBJ2-3; unclear D gene. The CDR3 loop spans 14 amino acids. With 1 base removed from V and 1 base from J, the gap between germline ends came to 9 bases. Germline CDR1 DFQATT, CDR2 SNEGSKA (reference sequence). The CDR3 sequence: CSARVELGTDTQYF. The CDR3 DNA reads TGCAGTGCTAGAGTAGAACTCGGCACAGATACGCAGTATTTT.

The V gene is TRBV12-3 or TRBV12-4, the J gene TRBJ2-1; D is perhaps TRBD1 or TRBD2 (5 bases each). Trimming removed 5 bases at V and 10 bases at J, with 21 bases between. This CDR3 is 15 amino acids long. The CDR3 here is CASSPPGPSRGEQFF. The CDR3 DNA reads TGTGCCAGCAGTCCTCCGGGACCCTCGAGAGGAGAGCAGTTCTTC.

CDR3 in amino acids: CATSRGDRGIGTDTQYF. CDR3 nucleotide sequence: TGTGCCACCAGCAGAGGAGACAGGGGGATAGGCACAGATACGCAGTATTTT. J is TRBJ2-3 and V is TRBV15; 9 bases fit TRBD1. The junction had 6 bases not matched to a gene; V was cut back by 1 base and J by 1 base. The CDR3 is made up of 17 amino acids. Germline V gene lookup returns CDR1 LNHNV and CDR2 YYDKDF (reference sequence).

This clonotype has just a few counts. The chain links TRBV20-1 to TRBJ2-7, with D perhaps TRBD1 (6 bases). CDR1 is DFQATT, CDR2 SNEGSKA, per germline (reference sequence). V dropped 2 bases and J dropped 2 bases, with 10 bases sitting between them. The CDR3 runs to 13 residues. The CDR3 DNA reads TGCAGTGCTAGACTTCCAGGGGCCTACGAGCAGTACTTC. It yields the protein CSARLPGAYEQYF.

The chain combines TRBV28 with TRBJ2-7; 9 nucleotides line up with TRBD2. Germline CDR1 and CDR2: MDHEN and SYDVKM. The CDR3 has 16 residues. V was pared by 6 bases and J by 7 bases, with 16 bases of the junction left unmatched. CDR3: CASSLLGGGDVLEQYF. CDR3 nucleotide sequence: TGTGCCAGCAGCCTACTTGGCGGGGGGGACGTCTTGGAGCAGTACTTC.

V usage is TRBV27 and J usage is TRBJ2-1; D is undetermined. The J call may be incorrect, as the DNA end agrees better with TRBJ2-7. CDR1 and CDR2 from the germline V gene are MNHEY and SMNVEV (reference sequence). The CDR3 runs 15 residues. This CDR3 is CASRTGPPSYNEQYF. In nucleotides, the CDR3 is TGTGCCAGCCGCACCGGGCCTCCCTCCTACAATGAGCAGTACTTC.

J is TRBJ2-1 and V is TRBV5-5; 7 bases line up with TRBD2. CDR1 and CDR2 (germline): SGHKS, YYEKEE (reference sequence). The CDR3 totals 15 residues. The V segment lost 4 bases and the J segment 0 bases; nucleotides outside the gene matches: 4. CDR3 amino acids: CASSPLANSYNEQFF. The CDR3 bases are TGTGCCAGCAGCCCACTAGCGAACTCCTACAATGAGCAGTTCTTC.